A single sample gave rise to the 3 T cell receptor beta chains below, sequenced in a study of shared clonotypes between healthy human individuals. Naive CD8 populations comprised CD45RO-negative cells positively selected for CCR7, excluding terminally differentiated effector memory CD45RA+ cells. The assay was immunoSEQ multiplex PCR, and TCRdb's table has in-frame clones only and misses some. This sample has about 2.2 million clones; approximately 94% occur once, and the top ten carry roughly 1.7%. The sample taken for sequencing was naive CD8+ T cells from PBMCs. The receptors derive from a man between 18 and 35 years old in good health. Some clones in this sample may be carry-over from other donors' samples.

The chain combines TRBV25-1 with TRBJ2-1, with D possibly being TRBD2 (6 bases). Germline V gives CDR1 MGHDK, CDR2 SYGVNS. CDR3 size: 16 residues. V shed 6 bases and J shed 0 bases, with 15 bases lying between them. Here the CDR3 reads CASSDRSGNSYNEQFF. In nucleotides, the CDR3 is TGTGCCAGCAGCGATCGTAGCGGAAACTCCTACAATGAGCAGTTCTTC.

This chain links TRBV11-2 with TRBJ2-5; the D gene could be TRBD1 or TRBD2 (6 bases each). The V end lost 1 base, the J end lost 4 bases, and 13 bases lay between the germline ends. The germline gives CDR1 SGHAT, CDR2 FQNNGV. The CDR3 runs 15 residues. The CDR3 DNA follows: TGTGCCAGCAGCTTAGGTTCGGGGGCATTAGAGACCCAGTACTTC. This sequence encodes CASSLGSGALETQYF.

The rearrangement uses TRBV4-3 and TRBJ1-3; D may be TRBD1 (5 bases). The V gene lost 0 bases and the J gene lost 2 bases, with 11 bases spanning the gap. This CDR3 is built from 16 residues. In germline, CDR1 is LGHNA, CDR2 YSLEER. The DNA for the CDR3 is TGCGCCAGCAGCCAAGATCGGGCAGGGACTGGAAACACCATATATTTT. This encodes CASSQDRAGTGNTIYF.